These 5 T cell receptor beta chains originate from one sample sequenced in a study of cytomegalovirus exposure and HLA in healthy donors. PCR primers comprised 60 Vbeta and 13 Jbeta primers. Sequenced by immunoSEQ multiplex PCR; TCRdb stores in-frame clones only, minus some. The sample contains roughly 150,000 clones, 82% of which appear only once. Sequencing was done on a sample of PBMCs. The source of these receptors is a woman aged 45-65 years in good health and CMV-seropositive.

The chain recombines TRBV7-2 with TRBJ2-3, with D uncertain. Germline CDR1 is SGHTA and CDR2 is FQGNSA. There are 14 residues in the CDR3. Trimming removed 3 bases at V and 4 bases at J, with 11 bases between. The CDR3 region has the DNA TGTGCCAGCAGCTTTCGCAGCGTCCCAGATACGCAGTATTTT. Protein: CASSFRSVPDTQYF.

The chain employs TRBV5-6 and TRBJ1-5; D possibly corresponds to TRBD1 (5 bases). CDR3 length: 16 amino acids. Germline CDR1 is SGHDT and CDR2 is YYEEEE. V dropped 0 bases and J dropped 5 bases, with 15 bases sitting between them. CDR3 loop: CASSLASRGVDQPQHF. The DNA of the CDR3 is TGTGCCAGCAGCTTGGCAAGTCGGGGGGTAGATCAGCCCCAGCATTTT.

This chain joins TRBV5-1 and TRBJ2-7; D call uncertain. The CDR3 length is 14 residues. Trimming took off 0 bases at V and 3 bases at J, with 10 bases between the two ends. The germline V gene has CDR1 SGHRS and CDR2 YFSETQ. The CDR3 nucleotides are TGCGCCAGCAGCTTGGGCCCGATGAGCTACGAGCAGTACTTC. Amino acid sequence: CASSLGPMSYEQYF.

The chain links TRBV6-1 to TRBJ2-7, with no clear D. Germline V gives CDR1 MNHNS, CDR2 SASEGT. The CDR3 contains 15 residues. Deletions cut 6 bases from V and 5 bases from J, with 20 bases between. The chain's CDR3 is CASRKIQKLFDEQYF. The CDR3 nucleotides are TGTGCCAGCAGAAAAATACAGAAACTGTTTGACGAGCAGTACTTC.

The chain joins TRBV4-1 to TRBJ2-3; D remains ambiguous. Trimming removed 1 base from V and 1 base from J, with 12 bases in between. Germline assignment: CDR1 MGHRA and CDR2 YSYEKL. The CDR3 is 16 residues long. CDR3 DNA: TGCGCCAGCAGCCAAGGATCGGGTTTTGGCACAGATACGCAGTATTTT. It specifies CASSQGSGFGTDTQYF.